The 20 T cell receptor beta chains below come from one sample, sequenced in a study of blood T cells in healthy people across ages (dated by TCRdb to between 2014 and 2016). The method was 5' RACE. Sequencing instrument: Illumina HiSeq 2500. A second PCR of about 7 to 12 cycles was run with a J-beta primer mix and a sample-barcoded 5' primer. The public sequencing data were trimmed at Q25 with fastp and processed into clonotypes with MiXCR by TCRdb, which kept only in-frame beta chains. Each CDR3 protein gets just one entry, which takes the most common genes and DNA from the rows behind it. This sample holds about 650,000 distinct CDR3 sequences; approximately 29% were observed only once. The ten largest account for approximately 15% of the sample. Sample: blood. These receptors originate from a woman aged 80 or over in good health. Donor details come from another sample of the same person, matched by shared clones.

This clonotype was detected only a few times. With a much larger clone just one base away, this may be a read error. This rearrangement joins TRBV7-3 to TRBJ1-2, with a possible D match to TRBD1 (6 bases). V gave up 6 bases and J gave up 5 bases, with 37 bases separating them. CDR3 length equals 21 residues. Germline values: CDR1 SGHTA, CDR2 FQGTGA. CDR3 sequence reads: CASSPAVRGARNSAPRYGYTF. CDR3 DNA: TGTGCCAGCAGTCCCGCCGTCCGGGGGGCGAGAAACTCTGCGCCGAGATATGGCTACACCTTC.

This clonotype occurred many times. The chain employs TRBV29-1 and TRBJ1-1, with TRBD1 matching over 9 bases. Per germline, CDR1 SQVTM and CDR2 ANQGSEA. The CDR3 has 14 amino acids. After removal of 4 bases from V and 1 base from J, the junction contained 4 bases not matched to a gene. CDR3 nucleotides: TGCAGCGTTGGGGGACAGGGAGGGAACACTGAAGCTTTCTTT. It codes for CSVGGQGGNTEAFF.

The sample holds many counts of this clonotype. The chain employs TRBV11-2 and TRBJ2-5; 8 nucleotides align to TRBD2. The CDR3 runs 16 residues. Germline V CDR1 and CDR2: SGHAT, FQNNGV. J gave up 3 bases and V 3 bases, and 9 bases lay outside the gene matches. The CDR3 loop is CASSFGFISGEETQYF. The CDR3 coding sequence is TGTGCCAGCAGCTTCGGCTTCATTAGCGGGGAAGAGACCCAGTACTTC.

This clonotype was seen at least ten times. The CDR3 DNA reads as TGTGCCAGCAGCTTGAGAACAGTCGTTCTTTCCACTGAAGCTTTCTTT. This translates into CASSLRTVVLSTEAFF. V is TRBV5-6 and J is TRBJ1-1; D gene unclear. Germline loops: CDR1 SGHDT, CDR2 YYEEEE. With 1 base removed from V and 4 bases from J, the gap between germline ends came to 17 bases. The CDR3 sequence is 16 residues long.

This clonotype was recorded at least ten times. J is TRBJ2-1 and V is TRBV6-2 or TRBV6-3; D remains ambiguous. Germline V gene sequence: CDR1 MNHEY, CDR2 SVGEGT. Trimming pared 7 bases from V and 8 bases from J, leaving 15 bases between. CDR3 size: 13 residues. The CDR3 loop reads CASTRTSFDEQFF. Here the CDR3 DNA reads TGTGCCAGCACCCGAACGTCGTTCGATGAGCAGTTCTTC.

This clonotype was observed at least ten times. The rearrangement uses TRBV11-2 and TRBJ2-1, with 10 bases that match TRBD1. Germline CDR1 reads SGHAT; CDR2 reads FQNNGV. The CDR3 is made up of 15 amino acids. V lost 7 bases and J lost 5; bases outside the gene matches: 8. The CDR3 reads CASTITGTGDNEQFF. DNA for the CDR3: TGTGCCAGCACCATAACCGGGACAGGGGACAATGAGCAGTTCTTC.

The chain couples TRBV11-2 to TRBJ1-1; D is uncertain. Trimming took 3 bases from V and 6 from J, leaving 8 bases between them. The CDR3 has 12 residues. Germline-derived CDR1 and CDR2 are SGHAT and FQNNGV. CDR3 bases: TGTGCCAGCAGCTTGGGGAAGGCTGAAGCTTTCTTT. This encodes CASSLGKAEAFF. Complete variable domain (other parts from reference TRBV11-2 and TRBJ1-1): EAGVAQSPRYKIIEKRQSVAFWCNPISGHATLYWYQQILGQGPKLLIQFQNNGVVDDSQLPKDRFSAERLKGVDSTLKIQPAKLEDSAVYLCASSLGKAEAFFGQGTRLTVV.

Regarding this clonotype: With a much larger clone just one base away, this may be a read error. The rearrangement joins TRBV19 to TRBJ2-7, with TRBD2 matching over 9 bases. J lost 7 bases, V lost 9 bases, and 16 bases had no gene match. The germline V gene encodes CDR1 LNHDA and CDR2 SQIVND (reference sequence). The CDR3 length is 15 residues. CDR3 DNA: TGTGCCAGCAGTGACGAGGTGCGGGGGGGCCATGAGCAGTACTTC. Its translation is CASSDEVRGGHEQYF.

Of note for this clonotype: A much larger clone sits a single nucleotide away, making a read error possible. The CDR3 DNA follows: TGTGCCGGCAGTCGACAGGGGGCCTGGGGATACGAGCAGTACTTC. As protein: CAGSRQGAWGYEQYF. This chain joins TRBV27 and TRBJ2-7; TRBD1 agrees at 10 bases. The CDR3 runs 15 residues. CDR1 is MNHEY, CDR2 SMNVEV, per germline (reference sequence).

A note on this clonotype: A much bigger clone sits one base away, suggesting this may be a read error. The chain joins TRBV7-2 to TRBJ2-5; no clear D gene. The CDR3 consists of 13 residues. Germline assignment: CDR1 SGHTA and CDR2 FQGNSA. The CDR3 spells CVSSSLVGKEQYF. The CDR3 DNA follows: TGTGTCAGCAGCTCCCTAGTTGGGAAGGAGCAGTACTTC.

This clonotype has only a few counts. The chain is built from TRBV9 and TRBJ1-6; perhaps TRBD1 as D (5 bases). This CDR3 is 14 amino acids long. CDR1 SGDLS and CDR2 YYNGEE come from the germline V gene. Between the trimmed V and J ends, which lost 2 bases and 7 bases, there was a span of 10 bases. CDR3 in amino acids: CASSVGLTNSPLHF. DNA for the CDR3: TGTGCCAGCAGCGTGGGACTTACAAATTCACCCCTCCACTTT.

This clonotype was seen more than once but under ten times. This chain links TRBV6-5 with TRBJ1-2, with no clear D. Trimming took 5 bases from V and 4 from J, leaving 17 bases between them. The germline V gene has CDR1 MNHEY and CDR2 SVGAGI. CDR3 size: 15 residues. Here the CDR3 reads CASSGSEEPSYGYTF. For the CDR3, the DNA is TGTGCCAGCAGTGGCTCCGAGGAGCCCTCCTATGGCTACACCTTC.

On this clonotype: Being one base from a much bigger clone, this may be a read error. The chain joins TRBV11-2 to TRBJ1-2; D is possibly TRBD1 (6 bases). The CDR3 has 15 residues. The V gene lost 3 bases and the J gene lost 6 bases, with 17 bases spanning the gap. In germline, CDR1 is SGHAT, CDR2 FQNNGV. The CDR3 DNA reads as TGTGCCAGCAGCTTGGGGGGCGCAGGGTATCATGGCTACACCTTC. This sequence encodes CASSLGGAGYHGYTF.

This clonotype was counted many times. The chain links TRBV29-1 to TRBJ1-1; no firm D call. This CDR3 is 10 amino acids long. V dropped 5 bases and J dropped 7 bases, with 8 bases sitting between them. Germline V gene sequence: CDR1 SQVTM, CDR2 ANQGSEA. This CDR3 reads CSVYTYEAFF. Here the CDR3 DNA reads TGCAGCGTTTACACCTATGAAGCTTTCTTT.

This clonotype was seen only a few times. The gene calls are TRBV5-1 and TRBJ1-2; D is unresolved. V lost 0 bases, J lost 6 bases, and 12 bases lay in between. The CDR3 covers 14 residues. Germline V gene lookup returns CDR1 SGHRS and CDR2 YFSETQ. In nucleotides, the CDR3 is TGCGCCAGCAGCTTGGGAGCCCCTCCAGATGGCTACACCTTC. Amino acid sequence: CASSLGAPPDGYTF.

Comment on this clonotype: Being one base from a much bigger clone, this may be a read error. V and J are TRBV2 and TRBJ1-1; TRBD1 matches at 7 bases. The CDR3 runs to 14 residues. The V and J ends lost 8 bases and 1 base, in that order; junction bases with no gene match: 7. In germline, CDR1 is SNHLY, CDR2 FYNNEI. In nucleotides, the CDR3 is TGTGCCAGCGAACCACAGGGGACGAACACTGAAGCTTTCTTT. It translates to CASEPQGTNTEAFF.

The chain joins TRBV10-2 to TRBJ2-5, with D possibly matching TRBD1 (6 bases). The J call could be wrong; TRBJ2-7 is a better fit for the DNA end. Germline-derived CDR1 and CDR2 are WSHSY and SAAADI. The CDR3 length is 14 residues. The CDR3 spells CASSELGAAYEQYF. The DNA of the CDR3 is TGCGCCAGCAGTGAGCTGGGGGCAGCGTACGAGCAGTACTTC.

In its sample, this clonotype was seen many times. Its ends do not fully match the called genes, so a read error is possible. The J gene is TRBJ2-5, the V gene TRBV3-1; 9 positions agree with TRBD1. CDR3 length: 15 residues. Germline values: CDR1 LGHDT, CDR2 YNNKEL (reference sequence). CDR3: CASSQVGQGEETQYF. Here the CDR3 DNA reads TGCGCCAGCAGCCAAGTGGGACAGGGTGAAGAGACCCAGTACTTC.

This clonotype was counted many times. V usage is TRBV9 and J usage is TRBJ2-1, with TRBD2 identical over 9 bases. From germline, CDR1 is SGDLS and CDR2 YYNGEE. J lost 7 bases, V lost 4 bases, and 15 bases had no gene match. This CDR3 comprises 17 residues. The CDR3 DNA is TGTGCCAGCAGCTCCCTCCGGGTGCGGGGGGGCCGGAATGAGCAGTTCTTC. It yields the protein CASSSLRVRGGRNEQFF.

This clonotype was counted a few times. The CDR3 protein is CASSLGGIGEAFF. CDR3 sequence (DNA): TGTGCCAGCAGCCTTGGGGGCATAGGTGAAGCTTTCTTT. This chain links TRBV7-3 with TRBJ1-1; D is perhaps TRBD1 (6 bases). Trimming pared 5 bases from V and 7 bases from J, leaving 14 bases between. CDR1 is SGHTA and CDR2 is FQGTGA in the germline V gene. The CDR3 length is 13 residues.